The text below deals with one T cell receptor (beta chain). Its antigen is not known. The data were produced by immunoSEQ multiplex PCR, yet TCRdb's version contains in-frame clones alone and is incomplete. The sample consists of around 100,000 clones, around 72% of them appearing once. The CDR3 sequence is 13 residues long. Germline values: CDR1 SNHLY, CDR2 FYNNEI. Deletions cut 6 bases from V and 1 base from J, with 9 bases between. The sample belongs to a study of fetal regulatory T cell absence and autoimmunity. Study-level results: Oligoclonal TCR enrichment in pancreas over cord blood reached over 95-fold for some clones.

The receptor comes from a male donor with IPEX syndrome. Sequencing input: pancreas tissue. V is TRBV2 and J is TRBJ1-2; D is possibly TRBD1 (6 bases). In nucleotides, the CDR3 is TGTGCCAGCAGGTACAGGGTTAACTATGGCTACACCTTC. This translates into CASRYRVNYGYTF.